A selection of T cell receptor beta chains follows, all from one sample in a study of long-term antiretroviral therapy in people with HIV. Profiling relied on immunoSEQ multiplex PCR, and the TCRdb table lists in-frame clones only, not all of them. The repertoire includes 25,000 or so clones, approximately 86% of them detected once, and roughly 3.5% sits in the top ten. Sequenced material: unsorted PBMCs, taken 1.9 years after starting antiretroviral therapy. Every receptor here comes from a woman aged 30 to 39 with HIV. Both conserved end residues are part of each CDR3. D genes are given only for firm matches.

>TRBJ1-5|TRBV7-2|TRBD1
TGTGCCAGCAGCTCAACAGGGGGCCTTCAGCCCCAGCATTTT
CASSSTGGLQPQHF
>TRBJ1-1|TRBV5-1|NA
TGCGCCAGCAGCTTGGACGGGACTTTACTGAACACTGAAGCTTTCTTT
CASSLDGTLLNTEAFF
>TRBJ1-1|TRBV5-6|TRBD1
TGTGCCAGCAGCTTGGGGGCAGGGGGCCTTAACACTGAAGCTTTCTTT
CASSLGAGGLNTEAFF
>TRBJ2-7|TRBV11-2|NA
TGTGCCACCTCGAGGGGAAGCTCCTACGAGCAGTACTTC
CATSRGSSYEQYF
>TRBJ2-7|TRBV19|TRBD1
TGTGCCAGTAGTATCACAGGGGAGCACGAGCAGTACTTC
CASSITGEHEQYF
>TRBJ2-5|TRBV6-1|TRBD1
TGTGCCAGCCGGGACAGGGGAATCGGGACCCAGTACTTC
CASRDRGIGTQYF
>TRBJ1-6|TRBV5-6|TRBD1
TGTGCCAGCAGCACATCAGGGGGCGTAGGTTCACCCCTCCACTTT
CASSTSGGVGSPLHF
>TRBJ1-4|TRBV10-2|NA
TGCGCCAGCAGTGACCCCCTTGAGGGGGGCGGAGAAGAAAAACTGTTTTTT
CASSDPLEGGGEEKLFF
>TRBJ2-5|TRBV7-3|TRBD1
TGTGCCAGCAGTCATAAACCCGGGACAGGGGAAGAGACCCAGTACTTC
CASSHKPGTGEETQYF
>TRBJ1-5|TRBV5-1|NA
TGCGCCAGCAGCTTGGGACAGAATCAGCCCCAGCATTTT
CASSLGQNQPQHF
>TRBJ1-2|TRBV2|TRBD1
TGTGCCAGCCGCCGGGACAGGGCTATTTTTTCTGGTGGCTACACCTTC
CASRRDRAIFSGGYTF